A selection of T cell receptor beta chains follows, all from one sample in a study of early T cells in non-severe SARS-CoV-2 infection. One entry per CDR3 protein, called by TCRdb with MiXCR from the 5' RACE reads. The sample consists of 55,000 to 80,000 distinct CDR3 sequences, over 9.5% of them appearing once. The source material was whole blood, sampled at baseline. Source of these receptors: an adult who was a healthcare worker with PCR-confirmed SARS-CoV-2 infection or an uninfected control (not recorded which). Both conserved end residues are part of each CDR3. A D gene is named only where the DNA matches it firmly. Size is stated for part of the rows, as once, few or many counts, or as a class when the clone is expanded.

cdr3_nt cdr3_aa j_call clone_size v_call d_call
TGCAGCGTTCGGGGAAGGGGGCGCGACACCATATATTTT CSVRGRGRDTIYF TRBJ1-3 many TRBV29-1 TRBD1
TGTGCCAGCAGCACGGTCAGCGGGAGGACCAATGAGCAGTTCTTC CASSTVSGRTNEQFF TRBJ2-1 . TRBV11-3 TRBD2
TGTGCCAGCAGAGACAGGTCCCGCACAGATACGCAGTATTTT CASRDRSRTDTQYF TRBJ2-3 . TRBV11-2 .
TGTGCCAGTAGTCCCACGGGGGTGGATACGCAGTATTTT CASSPTGVDTQYF TRBJ2-3 few TRBV19 .
TGTGCCACCAAGGGACAGGGGGGGACGAGCCTACCTTCAGAGACCCAGTACTTC CATKGQGGTSLPSETQYF TRBJ2-5 few TRBV28 TRBD1
TGCAGCGCTCCCGGGACAGGGATCAGCGAGCAGTACTTC CSAPGTGISEQYF TRBJ2-7 once TRBV20-1 TRBD1
TGTGCCAGCAGTTTCGGCAGGAGTCTCGGCACAGATACGCAGTATTTT CASSFGRSLGTDTQYF TRBJ2-3 . TRBV12-3/TRBV12-4 .
TGTGCCAGCAGTCCTACGGGACAGCCCTACGAGCAGTACTTC CASSPTGQPYEQYF TRBJ2-7 few TRBV6-2/TRBV6-3 TRBD1
TGCGCCAGCAGCCAGGAAGTGATGGTTACGCAGTATTTT CASSQEVMVTQYF TRBJ2-3 many TRBV4-1 .
TGTGCCAGCAGCAAACAAGCAGGCAATCAGCCCCAGCATTTT CASSKQAGNQPQHF TRBJ1-5 . TRBV7-2 .
TGTGCCAGCAGCCCAACTAGCGGGAGGGCCTACAATGAGCAGTTCTTC CASSPTSGRAYNEQFF TRBJ2-1 few TRBV11-2 TRBD2
TGTGCCAGCAGTTTGGTTTTTTGGACGATTGAAGCTTTCTTT CASSLVFWTIEAFF TRBJ1-1 medium-sized TRBV12-3/TRBV12-4 .
TGTGCCAGCAGCGCAAGACAGGGGTTCCTCGGATCACCCCTCCACTTT CASSARQGFLGSPLHF TRBJ1-6 . TRBV7-2 TRBD1
TGCGCCAGCAGCTTGGCCGCAGGGGTGACAGATACGCAGTATTTT CASSLAAGVTDTQYF TRBJ2-3 few TRBV5-1 .
TGTGCCAGCAGTGAGCGGCAATACCAAGAGACCCAGTACTTC CASSERQYQETQYF TRBJ2-5 few TRBV2 .
TGTGCCAGCAGCGTAGGGGGCCGGGAGACCCAGTACTTC CASSVGGRETQYF TRBJ2-5 few TRBV9 .
TGTGCCAGCAGCGGGAGGGGGACAGATACGCAGTATTTT CASSGRGTDTQYF TRBJ2-3 many TRBV9 .
TGTGCCAGCAATCCTACGCGGGGGGGCAATGAGCAGTTCTTC CASNPTRGGNEQFF TRBJ2-1 few TRBV7-9 TRBD2
TGTGCCAGCAGGCGGGACCGGGACATCTCCTACGAGCAGTACTTC CASRRDRDISYEQYF TRBJ2-7 few TRBV6-5 .
TGCAGTGCTAGATTTGCAACTAATGAAAAACTGTTTTTT CSARFATNEKLFF TRBJ1-4 . TRBV20-1 .
TGTGCCAGCAGCTTAATGGGACAGTTGAACACTGAAGCTTTCTTT CASSLMGQLNTEAFF TRBJ1-1 few TRBV11-2 TRBD1
TGCGCCAGCAGCCGCGAAGGGCCACGGGTCAATGAGCAGTTCTTC CASSREGPRVNEQFF TRBJ2-1 many TRBV4-1 .
TGTGCCTCCTACCCGGGACACAAGATCTATGGCTACACCTTC CASYPGHKIYGYTF TRBJ1-2 few TRBV12-3/TRBV12-4 .
TGTGCCAGTAGTAGGTCAGGGGGGATCATAGCGGGAGCATCCTACAATGAGCAGTTCTTC CASSRSGGIIAGASYNEQFF TRBJ2-1 few TRBV19 TRBD2
TGTGCCAGCAGTTTTAGCGGAGGGTCCTACAATGAGCAGTTCTTC CASSFSGGSYNEQFF TRBJ2-1 . TRBV6-2/TRBV6-3 .
TGTGCCAGCAGCCCCCGGGACAGCTACAATGAGCAGTTCTTC CASSPRDSYNEQFF TRBJ2-1 . TRBV9 TRBD1
TGTGCCAGCAGCCGGGGGACAGGCCGACCTGCTTTCTTT CASSRGTGRPAFF TRBJ1-1 . TRBV13 TRBD1
TGTGCCAGCAGCCTAGGGGGCTCTGGGGCCAACGTCCTGACTTTC CASSLGGSGANVLTF TRBJ2-6 many TRBV12-3/TRBV12-4 .
TGCAGCGTGTCTAGCGGCACAGATACGCAGTATTTT CSVSSGTDTQYF TRBJ2-3 many TRBV29-1 .
TGCAGTGCTAGAGATCTAACTAGCGGGAGGAAAAATGAGCAGTTCTTC CSARDLTSGRKNEQFF TRBJ2-1 . TRBV20-1 TRBD2
TGTGCCAGCAGTTACTCGTACTCTGGAACCGGGGAGCTGTTTTTT CASSYSYSGTGELFF TRBJ2-2 few TRBV6-2/TRBV6-3 .
TGTGCCAGCTCAGCAAACACAGGGGACTTACAAGAGACCCAGTACTTC CASSANTGDLQETQYF TRBJ2-5 . TRBV18 .
TGCGCCAGCAGCCAAGCCACAGGGGGCTCTGAAGCTTTCTTT CASSQATGGSEAFF TRBJ1-1 many TRBV4-3 TRBD1
TGTGCCAGCAGTCCGACCCTTTATAACACTGAAGCTTTCTTT CASSPTLYNTEAFF TRBJ1-1 . TRBV6-5 .
TGCGCCAGCAGTCCAGATCTTTATGGGGCCAACGTCCTGACTTTC CASSPDLYGANVLTF TRBJ2-6 few TRBV5-1 .
TGCAGCGGCAGGACAGGGCAAGAGACCCAGTACTTC CSGRTGQETQYF TRBJ2-5 few TRBV29-1 TRBD1
TGTGCCAGCAGACAGGGGGCTGGGAATGAGCAGTTCTTC CASRQGAGNEQFF TRBJ2-1 . TRBV11-3 TRBD1
TGTGCCAGCAGCTTAATCGGCGGGGGGGGCACAGATACGCAGTATTTT CASSLIGGGGTDTQYF TRBJ2-3 . TRBV7-6 TRBD2
TGTGCCAGCAGCCCGTCCGGAGAGGCGGCTCAGCCCCAGCATTTT CASSPSGEAAQPQHF TRBJ1-5 many TRBV3-1 .
TGTGCTAGCAGCTTAGATTCCTACACTGAAGCTTTCTTT CASSLDSYTEAFF TRBJ1-1 few TRBV7-7 .
TGCGCCAGCAGCTTGGCATGGAGCTCCTACGAGCAGTACTTC CASSLAWSSYEQYF TRBJ2-7 . TRBV5-1 .
TGTGCCAGCAGTGAGGAGGGGGGGCTAAATGAGCAGTTCTTC CASSEEGGLNEQFF TRBJ2-1 . TRBV6-4 .
TGCGCCAGCAGCTCGAGCGGAGCGAACACCGGGGAGCTGTTTTTT CASSSSGANTGELFF TRBJ2-2 few TRBV5-1 .
TGTGCCAGCAGCCAACAAAGCGGGCGGAACACCGGGGAGCTGTTTTTT CASSQQSGRNTGELFF TRBJ2-2 few TRBV7-6 .
TGTGCCAGCAGCCCCACTGAGACGGTTGAGCAGTTCTTC CASSPTETVEQFF TRBJ2-1 many TRBV27 .
TGCAGCGCACATCTAAGGGCCCAGGTAGATACGCAGTATTTT CSAHLRAQVDTQYF TRBJ2-3 many TRBV29-1 .
TGTGCCAGCAATTCGGGGACAGGGTCGCCAGAGACCCAGTACTTC CASNSGTGSPETQYF TRBJ2-5 few TRBV7-9 TRBD1
TGTGCTAGTGGTTTGGTCACGGGGGCGCTATCTGGAAACACCATATATTTT CASGLVTGALSGNTIYF TRBJ1-3 few TRBV12-5 .
TGCAGTGCTTCAAAAACCACCCACAGGGGAGGCGAGCAGTACTTC CSASKTTHRGGEQYF TRBJ2-7 . TRBV20-1 .
TGCAGTGCTAGCGGGGGAAACACCGGGGAGCTGTTTTTT CSASGGNTGELFF TRBJ2-2 few TRBV20-1 .
TGCGCCAGCAGCTTGGGACCGAGCTATGGCTACACCTTC CASSLGPSYGYTF TRBJ1-2 many TRBV5-1 .